Below are 19 T cell receptor beta chains sequenced from a single sample in a study of CD8+ T cells in alopecia areata (dated by TCRdb to 2016 to 2018). Libraries were built with the immunoSEQ multiplex PCR assay. To provide template for TCR sequencing, every sample had RNA extracted and reverse transcribed into cDNA. This immuneACCESS table, as held by TCRdb, lists in-frame sequences with V and J called but not all clones. Of the missing ones, under half trace to an unresolved V gene in checked studies; the others have no known cause. This sample lists about 200,000 clones; roughly three fifths were detected once. The top ten clonotypes cover 4% to 6% of the sample. The sequenced material came from CD8+ T cells sorted from blood. These receptors came from a human donor in good health.

The chain employs TRBV29-1 and TRBJ1-2; TRBD1 might be the D (5 bases). The germline V gene has CDR1 SQVTM and CDR2 ANQGSEA. Between the trimmed V and J ends, which lost 3 bases and 2 bases, there was a span of 22 bases. The CDR3 runs 17 residues. The CDR3 loop is CSVENPGEGATNYGYTF. Written as DNA, the CDR3 is TGCAGCGTTGAGAACCCCGGCGAAGGGGCGACGAACTATGGCTACACCTTC.

V usage is TRBV2 and J usage is TRBJ2-3, with D possibly TRBD2 on 7 matching bases. The CDR3 length is 16 residues. Trimming shortened V by 3 bases and J by 3 bases, and 16 bases separated the two germline ends. Per the germline V gene, CDR1 is SNHLY and CDR2 is FYNNEI. DNA for the CDR3: TGTGCCAGCAGTGAGCCGGGGGGCTTTCGTACAGATACGCAGTATTTT. Its translation is CASSEPGGFRTDTQYF. Full variable domain (missing parts from reference TRBV2 and TRBJ2-3): EPEVTQTPSHQVTQMGQEVILRCVPISNHLYFYWYRQILGQKVEFLVSFYNNEISEKSEIFDDQFSVERPDGSNFTLKIRSTKLEDSAMYFCASSEPGGFRTDTQYFGPGTRLTVL.

V is TRBV20-1 and J is TRBJ2-1, with TRBD2 as a possible D gene (5 bases). The germline gives CDR1 DFQATT, CDR2 SNEGSKA (reference sequence). This CDR3 spans 11 amino acids. V was trimmed by 6 bases and J by 7 bases, leaving 10 bases between them. The CDR3: CSAQRGNEQFF. The CDR3 DNA follows: TGCAGTGCGCAGAGAGGGAATGAGCAGTTCTTC.

This clone was seen only once. The CDR3 nucleotides read TGCAGCGTTGATGCCGGGATTCGGTACTTC. Translation gives CSVDAGIRYF. J is TRBJ2-7 and V is TRBV29-1, with D tentatively TRBD2 (5 bases). The V and J ends lost 3 bases and 12 bases respectively, with 12 bases between them. Looked up from germline, CDR1 is SQVTM and CDR2 is ANQGSEA. This CDR3 has 10 residues.

This clone has a handful of counts. This likely comes from a read error, as the CDR3 has no conserved phenylalanine or tryptophan at its end. The DNA is left out, because the CDR3 cannot be placed on it with certainty; the CDR3 is given as TCRdb lists it. J is TRBJ1-1 and V is TRBV23-1; the D call TRBD1 from the table was never checked on the DNA. TRBV23-1 is an ORF, with its function uncertain. The CDR3 has 10 amino acids, counting both end residues. Here the CDR3 reads CASSEYRGLA.

J is TRBJ1-2 and V is TRBV21-1. TRBV21-1 is flagged as a pseudogene. CDR3 length: 14 residues. In nucleotides, the CDR3 is TGTGCCAGCAGCAAAGTTGAAGTAGGCTATGGCTACACCTTC. Translating it yields CASSKVEVGYGYTF.

The V call is TRBV11-2, the J call TRBJ1-1; D uncertain. Trimming removed 4 bases at V and 0 bases at J, with 9 bases between. Germline-derived CDR1 and CDR2 are SGHAT and FQNNGV. This CDR3 is 14 amino acids long. The CDR3 bases are TGTGCCAGCAGCTACACCGGGGTGAACACTGAAGCTTTCTTT. Translated, it gives CASSYTGVNTEAFF.

Comment on this clone: The junction does not match germline at one end; this may be a read error. The sample holds other DNA sequences that translate to the same CDR3. The chain couples TRBV27 to TRBJ1-6, with 7 bases that match TRBD1. In germline, CDR1 is MNHEY, CDR2 SMNVEV (reference sequence). This CDR3 spans 14 amino acids. The CDR3 here is CASSSGTANSPLHF. The CDR3 DNA reads as TGTGCCAGCAGTTCCGGGACAGCGAATTCGCCCCTCCACTTT.

J is TRBJ2-7 and V is TRBV29-1; 7 bases are a match to TRBD1. Germline values: CDR1 SQVTM, CDR2 ANQGSEA. After removal of 4 bases from V and 7 bases from J, the junction contained 7 bases not matched to a gene. The CDR3 runs to 12 residues. The CDR3 DNA sequence: TGCAGCGTTGGGCCAGGGGGTCGGGAGCAGTACTTC. Translated, it gives CSVGPGGREQYF.

This chain connects TRBV7-9 to TRBJ2-7, with TRBD1 matching 10 bases. The CDR3 extends over 17 amino acids. Germline CDR1 reads SEHNR; CDR2 reads FQNEAQ (reference sequence). The V gene end was trimmed by 4 bases and the J gene end by 4 bases; junction bases not matched to a gene: 13. The CDR3: CASSSSWGTGDMYEQYF. The CDR3 DNA is TGTGCCAGCAGCTCTAGCTGGGGGACAGGGGATATGTACGAGCAGTACTTC.

This rearrangement joins TRBV11-2 to TRBJ2-3; 8 positions match TRBD1. The CDR3 is 15 amino acids. Germline V gives CDR1 SGHAT, CDR2 FQNNGV. The trim removed 4 bases at V and 4 bases at J, leaving 7 bases unmatched. The CDR3, as DNA: TGTGCCAGCAGCTCCTGGACAGGGACGGCAGATACGCAGTATTTT. This gives the protein CASSSWTGTADTQYF.

This clone was detected a few times. This sequence joins TRBV19 and TRBJ2-5; TRBD2 aligns across 7 bases. V was pared by 5 bases and J by 0 bases, with 3 bases of the junction left unmatched. The CDR3 has 14 residues. Germline V lookup: CDR1 LNHDA, CDR2 SQIVND (reference sequence). CDR3: CASSGEGYQETQYF. The CDR3 DNA sequence: TGTGCCAGTAGTGGGGAGGGGTACCAAGAGACCCAGTACTTC. The variable domain in full, with the rest retrieved from reference TRBV19 and TRBJ2-5, is DGGITQSPKYLFRKEGQNVTLSCEQNLNHDAMYWYRQDPGQGLRLIYYSQIVNDFQKGDIAEGYSVSREKKESFPLTVTSAQKNPTAFYLCASSGEGYQETQYFGPGTRLLVL.

This chain joins TRBV27 and TRBJ1-1; D is ambiguous. The CDR3 runs to 14 residues. The germline V and J ends were trimmed by 10 bases and 0 bases, with 15 bases remaining between them. The germline CDR1 and CDR2 sequences are MNHEY and SMNVEV (reference sequence). CDR3 in amino acids: CATNPGGLNTEAFF. Written as DNA, the CDR3 is TGTGCCACAAACCCCGGAGGGTTGAACACTGAAGCTTTCTTT.

This clone showed up just a few times. The chain combines TRBV14 with TRBJ1-4; tentatively, D is TRBD1 (5 bases). Trimming shortened V by 5 bases and J by 7 bases, and 14 bases separated the two germline ends. Looked up from germline, CDR1 is SGHDN and CDR2 is FVKESK. This CDR3 contains 14 residues. CDR3 nucleotide sequence: TGTGCCAGCAGCGCCAGGGTTGGGGGTGAAAAACTGTTTTTT. Protein: CASSARVGGEKLFF.

The genes are TRBV7-8 and TRBJ2-3, with 12 positions matching TRBD2. V was clipped by 5 bases and J by 5 bases; unmatched bases: 11. Per germline, CDR1 SGHVS and CDR2 FQNEAQ. This CDR3 is built from 17 residues. The DNA of the CDR3 is TGTGCCAGCAGCCCGCGACTAGCGGGGGTTGAGTTAGATACGCAGTATTTT. Protein product: CASSPRLAGVELDTQYF.

This clone was detected only a few times. This chain joins TRBV19 and TRBJ2-1; 8 bases are a match to TRBD2. Trimming at V came to 6 bases and at J to 5 bases, leaving 6 bases not matched to a gene. This CDR3 region has 14 residues. Germline V lookup: CDR1 LNHDA, CDR2 SQIVND (reference sequence). In nucleotides, the CDR3 is TGTGCCAGTAGCGGGGGGGCTCTCGACAATGAGCAGTTCTTC. It encodes CASSGGALDNEQFF.

The chain links TRBV29-1 to TRBJ2-1; 14 positions match TRBD2. This CDR3 has 12 residues. Germline V gene sequence: CDR1 SQVTM, CDR2 ANQGSEA. CDR3 coding DNA: TGCTTGGGACTAGCGGGGGATAATGAGCAGTTCTTC. Translation gives CLGLAGDNEQFF.

The V and J genes are TRBV5-4 and TRBJ1-2, with D uncertain. V was cut by 1 base and J by 1 base, with 5 bases left in between. The CDR3 loop spans 13 amino acids. Germline CDR1 reads SGHNT; CDR2 reads YYREEE (reference sequence). CDR3 amino acids: CASSLFNNYGYTF. Here the CDR3 DNA reads TGTGCCAGCAGCTTGTTCAATAACTATGGCTACACCTTC.

The gene calls are TRBV7-8 and TRBJ2-7; D may correspond to TRBD1 or TRBD2 (5 bases each). The CDR3 spans 17 residues. Trimming pared 0 bases from V and 2 bases from J, leaving 17 bases between. CDR1 is SGHVS and CDR2 is FQNEAQ in the germline V gene. The CDR3 bases are TGTGCCAGCAGCTTAGCCACGAGTATGAGGGGACCCTACGAGCAGTACTTC. Protein product: CASSLATSMRGPYEQYF. Full variable domain (remainder filled in from reference TRBV7-8 and TRBJ2-7): GAGVSQSPRYKVAKRGQDVALRCDPISGHVSLFWYQQALGQGPEFLTYFQNEAQLDKSGLPSDRFFAERPEGSVSTLKIQRTQQEDSAVYLCASSLATSMRGPYEQYFGPGTRLTVT.